What follows are 5 T cell receptor beta chains derived from one specimen sequenced in a study of T cell changes during pregnancy in multiple sclerosis. The method was immunoSEQ multiplex PCR; TCRdb's version includes in-frame clones alone and lacks a portion of them. Among 75,000 to 85,000 clones listed, around 93% were seen once. The sample in question was peripheral blood, obtained in the second trimester of pregnancy. These receptors were taken from a female donor with multiple sclerosis, enrolled in a pregnancy study.

The J gene is TRBJ2-7, the V gene TRBV7-2; 10 bases line up with TRBD1. Trimming cost V 5 bases and J 0 bases; bases outside gene matches: 4. The V gene's germline CDR1 is SGHTA and CDR2 FQGNSA. This CDR3 is built from 15 residues. The CDR3 bases are TGTGCCAGCAGCATGGACAGGGGGTTCTCCTACGAGCAGTACTTC. Translated, it gives CASSMDRGFSYEQYF.

This CDR3 is CASTDLDLMNTEAFF. The DNA for the CDR3 is TGTGCCAGCACCGATCTGGACTTAATGAACACTGAAGCTTTCTTT. The gene calls are TRBV28 and TRBJ1-1; no reliable D call. Germline values: CDR1 MDHEN, CDR2 SYDVKM. The CDR3 contains 15 residues. The V gene lost 7 bases and the J gene lost 0 bases, with 15 bases spanning the gap.

The J gene is TRBJ1-6, the V gene TRBV7-2; D uncertain. Trimming cost V 1 base and J 10 bases, with 17 bases left between them. CDR1 is SGHTA, CDR2 FQGNSA, per germline. The CDR3 spans 16 residues. CDR3: CASSLDPDIRWSPLHF. The CDR3, as DNA: TGTGCCAGCAGCTTAGATCCAGACATAAGGTGGTCACCCCTCCACTTT.

The chain joins TRBV15 to TRBJ1-1; D remains ambiguous. CDR3 size: 13 residues. V was pared by 1 base and J by 6 bases, with 9 bases between. Germline CDR1 and CDR2: LNHNV and YYDKDF (reference sequence). The CDR3 spells CATSRGGLSEAFF. Written as DNA, the CDR3 is TGTGCCACCAGCAGAGGAGGGCTCTCTGAAGCTTTCTTT.

V gene TRBV6-1 combines with J gene TRBJ1-1; 7 bases line up with TRBD1. Germline V gene lookup returns CDR1 MNHNS and CDR2 SASEGT. The CDR3 length is 14 residues. Trimming took 9 bases from V and 2 from J; bases not matched to a gene: 9. CDR3: CASTPGTANTEAFF. The CDR3 DNA follows: TGTGCCAGTACGCCCGGGACAGCTAACACTGAAGCTTTCTTT.